The 10 T cell receptor beta chains given below trace back to one sample, sequenced in a study of CD8+CD57+ T cells in acquired aplastic anemia. The patients chosen for sequencing had shown expansion of CD8+CD57+ cells (detected by flow cytometry). Genomic DNA served as template for TCR beta VDJ and CDR3 profiling. TCRdb re-analysed the reads in MiXCR, keeping a single row per CDR3 protein. The repertoire holds about 240,000 distinct CDR3 sequences, with 45% to 50% as singletons. Sequencing was done on a sample of sorted CD4+, CD8+, or CD8+CD57+ T cells (not recorded which) from PBMCs. The receptors derive from a human donor with aplastic anemia.

In its sample, this clonotype was seen many times. The chain recombines TRBV29-1 with TRBJ2-1, with D possibly TRBD2 on 6 matching bases. Germline V lookup: CDR1 SQVTM, CDR2 ANQGSEA. This CDR3 is 11 amino acids long. Trimming took off 3 bases at V and 6 bases at J, with 6 bases between the two ends. CDR3 in DNA: TGCAGCGTTGACGGGAGCAATGAGCAGTTCTTC. This codes for CSVDGSNEQFF.

This chain uses TRBV5-8 with TRBJ1-5; TRBD1 is a possible D gene (6 bases). Trimming stripped 6 bases from V and 3 bases from J, with 16 bases between. Germline-derived CDR1 and CDR2 are SGHTS and YDEGEE. The CDR3 spans 15 residues. The CDR3 DNA reads TGTGCCAGCATCTTAGGGGGAAGATCCAATCAGCCCCAGCATTTT. Residues: CASILGGRSNQPQHF.

Many counts were recorded for this clonotype. The chain is built from TRBV6-5 and TRBJ2-3; D not certain. This CDR3 has 12 residues. Germline V CDR1 and CDR2: MNHEY, SVGAGI. V was pared by 5 bases and J by 1 base, with 4 bases between. For the CDR3, the DNA is TGTGCCAGCAGTAGGGGCACAGATACGCAGTATTTT. It specifies CASSRGTDTQYF.

The rearrangement links TRBV19 to TRBJ1-6; a weak D match, TRBD1 (6 bases). CDR1 is LNHDA, CDR2 SQIVND, per germline (reference sequence). V shed 4 bases and J shed 9 bases, with 13 bases lying between them. This CDR3 has 14 amino acids. The CDR3 nucleotides read TGTGCCAGTAGTAATACAGGGAATGCTTCACCCCTCCACTTT. It codes for CASSNTGNASPLHF.

Turning to this clonotype: One base away lies a much larger clone, so this may be a sequencing read error. The genes are TRBV6-2 or TRBV6-3 and TRBJ2-5, with D unclear. Germline values: CDR1 MNHEY, CDR2 SVGEGT. The CDR3 sequence is 13 residues long. CDR3 nucleotide sequence: TGTGCCAGCAGCTTCAGGAACCAAGAGGCCCAGTACTTC. Its translation is CASSFRNQEAQYF.

This clonotype was recorded many times. The chain couples TRBV9 to TRBJ1-2; no definite D call. The V end lost 3 bases, the J end lost 8 bases, and 14 bases lay between the germline ends. Germline V gene lookup returns CDR1 SGDLS and CDR2 YYNGEE. The CDR3 loop spans 13 amino acids. CDR3 coding DNA: TGTGCCAGCAGCGGCCTCATTAGGAGGGGCTACACCTTC. Amino acid sequence: CASSGLIRRGYTF. The complete variable domain, with remaining parts taken from reference TRBV9 and TRBJ1-2, reads DSGVTQTPKHLITATGQRVTLRCSPRSGDLSVYWYQQSLDQGLQFLIQYYNGEERAKGNILERFSAQQFPDLHSELNLSSLELGDSALYFCASSGLIRRGYTFGSGTRLTVV.

The chain joins TRBV28 to TRBJ1-4; 7 bases fit TRBD1. The length of the CDR3 is 14 residues. The V segment lost 5 bases and the J segment 8 bases; nucleotides outside the gene matches: 8. Germline V CDR1 and CDR2: MDHEN, SYDVKM. The CDR3 DNA sequence: TGTGCCAGCAGTATACAGGGGCGGTGGGAAAAACTGTTTTTT. It codes for CASSIQGRWEKLFF.

This clonotype was detected many times. The rearrangement uses TRBV20-1 and TRBJ2-4; 7 nucleotides align to TRBD2. Germline values: CDR1 DFQATT, CDR2 SNEGSKA (reference sequence). The CDR3 contains 14 residues. V was pared by 1 base and J by 3 bases, with 3 bases of the junction left unmatched. The CDR3 here is CSARGSGGKNIQYF. The DNA of the CDR3 is TGCAGTGCTAGAGGTTCGGGGGGCAAAAACATTCAGTACTTC.

The chain carries TRBV28 and TRBJ1-1, with a tentative D call TRBD1 (5 bases). CDR1 and CDR2 from the germline V gene are MDHEN and SYDVKM. The CDR3 contains 13 residues. V gave up 4 bases and J gave up 3 bases, with 9 bases separating them. CDR3 sequence (DNA): TGTGCCAGCAGTTGGGGCAAGGACACTGAAGCTTTCTTT. This translates into CASSWGKDTEAFF.

The chain employs TRBV7-2 and TRBJ2-3; D gene ambiguous. This CDR3 has 15 amino acids. Germline V gene sequence: CDR1 SGHTA, CDR2 FQGNSA. Trimming shortened V by 3 bases and J by 0 bases, and 10 bases separated the two germline ends. CDR3 DNA: TGTGCCAGCAGCTTTGAAGCGACTAGCACAGATACGCAGTATTTT. Protein sequence: CASSFEATSTDTQYF.